This TCR beta chain was identified in a study of T cells after yellow fever vaccination (dated by TCRdb to between 2018 and 2021). Background for the entire study: Libraries from fractions with low cell numbers were prepared with the SMART-Seq v4 Ultra Low Input RNA kit. To track T-cell clones before and after primary and booster YFV17D yellow fever vaccination, bulk TCR alpha and beta repertoires were sequenced longitudinally. Two healthy male donors, one aged 18 to 29 and one aged 30 to 40 years, made up the cohort. Blood was collected at multiple timepoints before and after primary and secondary immunization, and bulk PBMC replicates and cell subsets were isolated. General conclusions and limits of the study: The study included only a couple of donors, which limits how far the findings can be generalized. Computational filtering was required because FACS-sorted repertoires could contain abundant contaminating clonotypes from the bulk population. Most clones expanded after primary vaccination were re-detected after the booster (96% of CD4 and 88% of CD8), suggesting broad memory maintenance. The secondary T-cell response was found to be weaker but faster than the primary response, with a peak reached on day 5 rather than on day 15. A small fraction of clonotypes showed up in both the CD4 and CD8 compartments, probably as a result of convergent recombination.

Ten or more counts support this clonotype. Its target antigen remains unknown. Base qualities are not recorded, but no much larger clone differs from it by a single base. TCR cDNA was synthesized by 5'RACE template switching, which introduced a universal primer site and unique molecular identifiers. Priming of cDNA synthesis was performed from both the TCR alpha and TCR beta constant segments. Library amplification involved two PCR steps, and the second step added sample barcodes and sequencing adapters. Libraries were sequenced on Illumina HiSeq 2500 (2x100 bp) or NovaSeq (2x150 bp). From the authors' description of their analysis: MIGEC was used to demultiplex reads and collapse the reads into UMI consensus sequences, and MiXCR was used for V(D)J alignment. Vaccine-responding clonotypes were identified with edgeR using replicate PBMC samples, with FDR below 0.01 and a log2 fold change above 5 up to day 15 being required. Each bulk clonotype received a CD4 or CD8 identity based on whether the sequenced CD4 or CD8 repertoire contained that clonotype at higher abundance. The public reads were reprocessed in TCRdb via fastp at Q25 and MiXCR, keeping in-frame beta chains. Under each unique CDR3 protein, matching rows form one entry showing the most common genes and DNA. TCRdb's processing, not the authors' own work, is the source of the V and J calls. This sample holds some 500,000 distinct CDR3 sequences; about 13% were observed only once. The ten largest make up more than 13% of the sample.

The treatment or condition label here, explained by the study, means: live attenuated yellow fever vaccine strain. At each blood-draw timepoint, two biological replicates of bulk PBMCs were obtained. A standard Ficoll-Paque protocol was used to isolate PBMCs from peripheral blood. TriZol was used to extract RNA from bulk PBMCs, from CD4 and CD8 fractions, and from dextramer-positive and dextramer-negative fractions. The specimen was PBMCs, collected on the day of the yellow fever booster vaccination. This TCR was recovered from a young man who received the YFV17D yellow fever vaccine.

CDR3 protein: CASSPPDRVVGETQYF. The bases read TGTGCCAGCTCACCACCTGACAGGGTTGTTGGGGAGACCCAGTACTTC. This chain is built from TRBV18 and TRBJ2-5; TRBD1 agrees with 7 junctional bases. The CDR3 spans 16 residues, from the cysteine through the phenylalanine. Only CDR3 DNA remains: 48 bases, in frame from the first base. V ends up 0 bases short and J 5 bases short, with an unmatched junction base count of 9. According to the germline V gene, CDR1 reads KGHSH and CDR2 reads LQKENI.